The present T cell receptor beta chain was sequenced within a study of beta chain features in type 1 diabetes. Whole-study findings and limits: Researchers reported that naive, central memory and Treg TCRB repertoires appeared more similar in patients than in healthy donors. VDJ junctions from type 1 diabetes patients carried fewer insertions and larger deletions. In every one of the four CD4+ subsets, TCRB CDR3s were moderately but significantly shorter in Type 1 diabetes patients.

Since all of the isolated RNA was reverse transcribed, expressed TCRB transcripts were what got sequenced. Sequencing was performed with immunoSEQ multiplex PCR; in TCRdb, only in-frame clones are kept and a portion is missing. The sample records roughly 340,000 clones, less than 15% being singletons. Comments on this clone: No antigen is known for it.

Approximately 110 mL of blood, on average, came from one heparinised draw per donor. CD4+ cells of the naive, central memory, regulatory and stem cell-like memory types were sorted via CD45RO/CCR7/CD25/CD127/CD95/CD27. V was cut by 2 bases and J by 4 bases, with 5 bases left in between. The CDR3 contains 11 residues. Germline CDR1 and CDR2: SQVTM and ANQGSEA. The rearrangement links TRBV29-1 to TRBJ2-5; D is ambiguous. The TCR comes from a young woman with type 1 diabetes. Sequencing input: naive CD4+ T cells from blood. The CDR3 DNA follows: TGCAGCGTTGAACCGGGAGAGACCCAGTACTTC. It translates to CSVEPGETQYF.